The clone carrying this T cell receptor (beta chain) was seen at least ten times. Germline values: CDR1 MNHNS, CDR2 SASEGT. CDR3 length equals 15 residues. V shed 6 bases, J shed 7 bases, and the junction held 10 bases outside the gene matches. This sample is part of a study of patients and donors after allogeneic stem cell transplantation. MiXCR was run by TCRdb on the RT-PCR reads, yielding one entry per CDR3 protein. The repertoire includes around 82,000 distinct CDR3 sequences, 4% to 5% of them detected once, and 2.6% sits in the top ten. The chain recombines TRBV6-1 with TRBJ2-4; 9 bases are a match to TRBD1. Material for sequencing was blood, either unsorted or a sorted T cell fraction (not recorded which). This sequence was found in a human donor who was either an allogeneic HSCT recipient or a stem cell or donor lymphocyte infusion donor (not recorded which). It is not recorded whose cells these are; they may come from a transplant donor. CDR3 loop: CASRQPGQGGNIQYF. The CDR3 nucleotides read TGTGCCAGCAGGCAACCGGGACAGGGCGGGAACATTCAGTACTTC.